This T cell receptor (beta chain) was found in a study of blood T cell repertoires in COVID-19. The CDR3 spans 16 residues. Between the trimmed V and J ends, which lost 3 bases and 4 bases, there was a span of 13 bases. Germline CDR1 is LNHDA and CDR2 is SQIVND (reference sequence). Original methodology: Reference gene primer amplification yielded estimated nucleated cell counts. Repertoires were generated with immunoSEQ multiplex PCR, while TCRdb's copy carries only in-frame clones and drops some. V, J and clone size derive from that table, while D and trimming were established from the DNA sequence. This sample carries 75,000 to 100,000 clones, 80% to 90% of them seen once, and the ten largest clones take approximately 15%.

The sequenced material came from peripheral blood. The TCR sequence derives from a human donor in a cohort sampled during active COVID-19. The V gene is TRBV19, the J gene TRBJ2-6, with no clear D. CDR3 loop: CASSIDTIGGANVLTF. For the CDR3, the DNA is TGTGCCAGTAGTATCGACACCATTGGCGGGGCCAACGTCCTGACTTTC.